A selection of T cell receptor beta chains follows, all from one sample in a study of naive and memory T cell subsets. TCRdb processed the UMI-ligation and nested PCR reads anew with MiXCR; each CDR3 protein has one entry. The sample yields approximately 30,000 distinct CDR3 sequences, over 4% seen once. Specimen: blood. These receptor sequences come from an adult in good health. The CDR3 runs from the conserved cysteine through the conserved F or W. D genes are given only for firm matches. Clone size appears in some rows only: once, few, many, or a class for an expanded clone.

cdr3_nt	cdr3_aa	d_call	clone_size	v_call	j_call	cdr3_length
TGTGCCAGCAGTTACGATGCGCGGCCGGAGGTACGCTACACCTTC	CASSYDARPEVRYTF	NA	many	TRBV6-5	TRBJ1-2	15
TGTGCCAGTCGATGGGTAGCGGGAAGCACAGATACGCAGTATTTT	CASRWVAGSTDTQYF	TRBD2	few	TRBV2	TRBJ2-3	15
TGCGCCAGCAGCCAAGGGTCTAGCGGGAGGAACACCGGGGAGCTGTTTTTT	CASSQGSSGRNTGELFF	TRBD2	medium-sized	TRBV4-3	TRBJ2-2	17
TGCAGTGCTCAAGACAGGGGAGGTGGCTACACCTTC	CSAQDRGGGYTF	TRBD1	many	TRBV20-1	TRBJ1-2	12
TGTGCCAGCAGTGAACCTAGCGGAAGGACGCTCTCCTACAATGAGCAGTTCTTC	CASSEPSGRTLSYNEQFF	TRBD2	many	TRBV2	TRBJ2-1	18
TGTGCCAGCTCACCGGGACAGGGAAGGGGCGAGACCCAGTACTTC	CASSPGQGRGETQYF	TRBD1	few	TRBV18	TRBJ2-5	15
TGTGCCAGTAGTATCGGCGGGGTGAGAACTGAAGCTTTCTTT	CASSIGGVRTEAFF	NA	few	TRBV19	TRBJ1-1	14
TGTGCCAGCAGTTCCCGGGACAGGGGGCTAGATACGCAGTATTTT	CASSSRDRGLDTQYF	TRBD1	many	TRBV6-5	TRBJ2-3	15
TGTGCCAGCAGCCCGGGGACAGCGTTTGGTGAGCAGTACTTC	CASSPGTAFGEQYF	TRBD1	many	TRBV7-9	TRBJ2-7	14
TGTGCCAGCAGCCTAGGACTAGCGGCAAACAATGAGCAGTTCTTC	CASSLGLAANNEQFF	TRBD2	many	TRBV12-3/TRBV12-4	TRBJ2-1	15
TGTGCCAGCACCCCGGACGGTCCTATAGCGAGCTACAATGAGCAGTTCTTC	CASTPDGPIASYNEQFF	NA	NA	TRBV28	TRBJ2-1	17